The rows below give T cell receptor beta chains drawn from one sample of a study of siplizumab effects on memory and regulatory T cells. Some clones are missing from TCRdb's copy, which holds only in-frame ones; the method was immunoSEQ multiplex PCR. The sample holds 50,000 or so clones; 93% are singletons and the top ten take around 40%. The sample comprised CD8+ T cells sorted from blood. These receptor sequences come from a human donor in good health. The CDR3 runs from the conserved cysteine through the conserved F or W. The order of the fields is clone size, D gene, V gene, J gene, CDR3 protein, CDR3 DNA. D genes are given only for firm matches. The listing skips clone size in some rows; elsewhere it reads once, few, many or a size class.

NA	NA	TRBV6-1	TRBJ2-5	CASSEAEIETQYF	TGTGCCAGCAGTGAAGCTGAGATAGAGACCCAGTACTTC
NA	TRBD2	TRBV4-3	TRBJ2-2	CASSQGVSGRGAGELFF	TGCGCCAGCAGCCAAGGGGTTAGCGGGAGAGGAGCCGGGGAGCTGTTTTTT
NA	NA	TRBV11-2	TRBJ2-3	CASSLLTNTQYF	TGTGCCAGCAGCCTATTGACCAATACGCAGTATTTT
NA	TRBD1	TRBV7-9	TRBJ1-2	CASSTGTGYGNTF	TGTGCCAGCAGCACCGGGACAGGGTACGGTAACACCTTC
NA	TRBD1	TRBV4-1	TRBJ2-2	CASSQETGAANTGELFF	TGCGCCAGCAGCCAGGAGACAGGGGCCGCGAACACCGGGGAGCTGTTTTTT
NA	NA	TRBV14	TRBJ1-1	CASSHTGFATEAFF	TGTGCCAGCAGCCATACAGGGTTTGCCACTGAAGCTTTCTTT
NA	TRBD1	TRBV5-1	TRBJ1-2	CASSQRQGGRNGYTF	TGCGCCAGCAGCCAACGACAGGGCGGTAGGAATGGCTACACCTTC
NA	NA	TRBV28	TRBJ2-2	CASSLEQGRPGELFF	TGTGCCAGCAGTTTGGAGCAGGGGCGACCGGGGGAGCTGTTTTTT
NA	TRBD1	TRBV7-8	TRBJ2-1	CASSSLPGTGSNEQFF	TGTGCCAGCAGCTCGCTTCCCGGGACAGGGAGTAATGAGCAGTTCTTC
NA	TRBD2	TRBV9	TRBJ2-3	CASSPGGVTDTQYF	TGTGCCAGCAGCCCCGGGGGGGTGACAGATACGCAGTATTTT
NA	TRBD2	TRBV5-4	TRBJ2-5	CASSSGGVGETQYF	TGTGCCAGCAGTTCGGGAGGGGTTGGGGAGACCCAGTACTTC
once	NA	TRBV27	TRBJ2-1	CASSLSLGLRYNEQFF	TGTGCCAGCAGTTTATCCCTGGGACTCCGCTACAATGAGCAGTTCTTC
NA	TRBD2	TRBV7-8	TRBJ2-3	CASSTASGRSPQYF	TGTGCCAGCAGCACAGCTAGCGGGAGATCTCCTCAGTATTTT
NA	NA	TRBV30	TRBJ2-5	CAWSVDWGARQETQYF	TGTGCCTGGAGTGTAGACTGGGGCGCGAGACAAGAGACCCAGTACTTC
NA	NA	TRBV11-2	TRBJ1-3	CASSSFRAGNTIYF	TGTGCCAGCAGCTCTTTCAGGGCCGGAAACACCATATATTTT
NA	NA	TRBV13	TRBJ1-1	CASRGLEYTEAFF	TGTGCCAGCAGGGGACTGGAGTACACTGAAGCTTTCTTT
NA	TRBD2	TRBV5-1	TRBJ2-7	CASTLGLADYEQYF	TGCGCCAGTACTCTGGGACTAGCGGACTACGAGCAGTACTTC
NA	NA	TRBV15	TRBJ2-1	CATSRDRGRANEQFF	TGTGCCACCAGCAGAGATCGGGGTCGAGCGAATGAGCAGTTCTTC
NA	TRBD1	TRBV7-9	TRBJ2-2	CASSLASGGAWTGELFF	TGTGCCAGCAGCTTAGCCTCAGGGGGCGCGTGGACCGGGGAGCTGTTTTTT
NA	NA	TRBV13	TRBJ2-1	CASSTNVEQFF	TGTGCCAGCAGCACAAACGTTGAGCAGTTCTTC
NA	TRBD1	TRBV7-9	TRBJ1-1	CASSGTAIEAFF	TGTGCCAGCAGCGGGACAGCCATTGAAGCTTTCTTT
few	TRBD1	TRBV6-6	TRBJ2-7	CASSLGQGGDEQYF	TGTGCCAGCAGTTTAGGACAGGGTGGCGACGAGCAGTACTTC
NA	NA	TRBV15	TRBJ1-4	CATSREGGSTNEKLFF	TGTGCCACCAGCAGAGAGGGGGGGTCTACTAATGAAAAACTGTTTTTT
NA	NA	TRBV28	TRBJ2-1	CASSPTVGWEQFF	TGTGCCAGCAGCCCCACGGTCGGTTGGGAGCAGTTCTTC
NA	NA	TRBV7-9	TRBJ2-5	CASSLARPQETQYF	TGTGCCAGCAGCTTGGCGCGGCCCCAAGAGACCCAGTACTTC
NA	NA	TRBV7-6	TRBJ1-1	CASSGSNTEAFF	TGTGCCAGCAGCGGTTCGAACACTGAAGCTTTCTTT
NA	NA	TRBV30	TRBJ1-5	CAWNRDTQPQHF	TGTGCCTGGAACAGGGACACTCAGCCCCAGCATTTT
once	TRBD2	TRBV15	TRBJ2-2	CATSRGTSGPTNTGELFF	TGTGCCACCAGCAGAGGGACTAGCGGGCCAACGAACACCGGGGAGCTGTTTTTT
NA	TRBD1	TRBV12-5	TRBJ2-5	CASGTGQGAGTQYF	TGTGCTAGTGGTACGGGACAGGGGGCTGGGACCCAGTACTTC
NA	NA	TRBV28	TRBJ2-1	CASSGREQFF	TGTGCCAGCAGTGGGAGGGAGCAGTTCTTC
NA	TRBD2	TRBV9	TRBJ2-3	CASSGGLAGQEGTQYF	TGTGCCAGCAGCGGCGGACTAGCGGGGCAGGAGGGTACGCAGTATTTT